The 30 T cell receptor beta chains below were found in one sample sequenced in a study of blood T cell repertoires in COVID-19. Sequenced by immunoSEQ multiplex PCR; TCRdb stores in-frame clones only, minus some. The sample has 50,000 to 60,000 clones, around 85% seen once; the top ten hold roughly 13%. Sequences were obtained from peripheral blood. All receptors derive from a human donor in a cohort sampled during active COVID-19.

The V call is TRBV9, the J call TRBJ2-3, with 9 bases lining up with TRBD1. Germline V CDR1 and CDR2: SGDLS, YYNGEE. The CDR3 extends over 15 amino acids. V lost 4 bases, J lost 6 bases, and 9 bases stayed unmatched. The CDR3 protein is CASSPRQGVIDTQYF. CDR3 DNA: TGTGCCAGCAGCCCTCGACAGGGGGTAATCGATACGCAGTATTTT.

This rearrangement joins TRBV27 to TRBJ2-2, with a weak D call TRBD2 (6 bases). CDR1 MNHEY and CDR2 SMNVEV come from the germline V gene (reference sequence). The V and J ends lost 8 bases and 1 base respectively, with 11 bases between them. The CDR3 loop spans 14 amino acids. CDR3 in amino acids: CASGAGLNTGELFF. The CDR3 DNA follows: TGTGCCAGCGGGGCGGGGTTGAACACCGGGGAGCTGTTTTTT.

V and J are TRBV5-4 and TRBJ2-3; TRBD2 aligns across 10 bases. CDR3 length: 17 amino acids. Trimming at V came to 4 bases and at J to 3 bases, leaving 11 bases not matched to a gene. Germline CDR1 SGHNT, CDR2 YYREEE (reference sequence). CDR3 bases: TGTGCCAGCAGCCGCAGCCCTAGCGGGAGCCGTACAGATACGCAGTATTTT. As protein: CASSRSPSGSRTDTQYF.

The rearrangement uses TRBV5-4 and TRBJ2-1, with 12 bases matching TRBD1. The CDR3 consists of 15 residues. Germline values: CDR1 SGHNT, CDR2 YYREEE (reference sequence). Trimming cost V 4 bases and J 7 bases; bases outside gene matches: 6. The CDR3 region is CASSQGQGAGNEQFF. CDR3 in DNA: TGTGCCAGCAGCCAGGGACAGGGGGCCGGGAATGAGCAGTTCTTC.

The rearrangement uses TRBV29-1 and TRBJ1-2; the match to TRBD1 covers 8 bases. Per the germline V gene, CDR1 is SQVTM and CDR2 is ANQGSEA. After removal of 0 bases from V and 2 bases from J, the junction contained 5 bases not matched to a gene. CDR3 length: 15 amino acids. CDR3 sequence: CSVEDFTGGNYGYTF. The CDR3 bases are TGCAGCGTTGAAGATTTCACAGGGGGGAACTATGGCTACACCTTC.

The chain couples TRBV23-1 to TRBJ2-5; 7 nucleotides align to TRBD2. TRBV23-1 is given ORF status, its function remaining uncertain. The CDR3 totals 15 residues. The V segment lost 10 bases and the J segment 2 bases; nucleotides outside the gene matches: 13. CDR3 coding DNA: TGCGCCACCCTCGGCCAAGCGCGGGGGCAAGAGACCCAGTACTTC. Encoded protein: CATLGQARGQETQYF.

In this sample, this clone turned up a few times. V gene TRBV5-1 combines with J gene TRBJ2-4, with TRBD2 identical over 10 bases. The CDR3 spans 14 residues. Germline values: CDR1 SGHRS, CDR2 YFSETQ. The V gene end was trimmed by 2 bases and the J gene end by 7 bases; junction bases not matched to a gene: 3. The CDR3: CASSLGSGRNIQYF. CDR3 DNA sequence: TGCGCCAGCAGCTTAGGTAGCGGGAGGAACATTCAGTACTTC.

The chain links TRBV9 to TRBJ1-5; 9 nucleotides match TRBD1. The V segment lost 3 bases and the J segment 4 bases; nucleotides outside the gene matches: 5. This CDR3 contains 15 residues. Germline V gene data show CDR1 as SGDLS and CDR2 as YYNGEE. CDR3 nucleotides: TGTGCCAGCAGCGCGGGACAGGGTTCAAATCAGCCCCAGCATTTT. Translating gives CASSAGQGSNQPQHF.

The rearrangement joins TRBV7-8 to TRBJ1-5; possible D gene TRBD1, 6 bases. V was trimmed by 2 bases and J by 6 bases, leaving 23 bases between them. Germline CDR1 is SGHVS and CDR2 is FQNEAQ. CDR3 length: 18 amino acids. This CDR3 is CASSLIHQGTGFGQPQHF. The CDR3 DNA reads as TGTGCCAGCAGCTTAATACACCAGGGGACGGGATTTGGTCAGCCCCAGCATTTT.

This chain links TRBV19 with TRBJ1-4, with D maybe TRBD1 (6 bases). Germline V gives CDR1 LNHDA, CDR2 SQIVND (reference sequence). Trimming removed 5 bases at V and 7 bases at J, with 14 bases between. The CDR3 covers 14 residues. For the CDR3, the DNA is TGTGCCAGTAGTGCGAGGGGGGGAGCTGAAAAACTGTTTTTT. This codes for CASSARGGAEKLFF.

The chain couples TRBV7-8 to TRBJ2-1; TRBD2 matches 10 bases. After removal of 2 bases from V and 8 bases from J, the junction contained 9 bases not matched to a gene. Germline CDR1 and CDR2: SGHVS and FQNEAQ. The CDR3 spans 16 residues. The CDR3 coding sequence is TGTGCCAGCAGCTTAAGGGCTAGCGGGAGATCGGATGAGCAGTTCTTC. Translating gives CASSLRASGRSDEQFF. The entire variable domain, with the rest obtained from reference TRBV7-8 and TRBJ2-1, is as follows: GAGVSQSPRYKVAKRGQDVALRCDPISGHVSLFWYQQALGQGPEFLTYFQNEAQLDKSGLPSDRFFAERPEGSVSTLKIQRTQQEDSAVYLCASSLRASGRSDEQFFGPGTRLTVL.

The chain carries TRBV25-1 and TRBJ1-1; D uncertain. The germline V gene has CDR1 MGHDK and CDR2 SYGVNS. Trimming removed 4 bases at V and 4 bases at J, with 10 bases between. This CDR3 is 13 amino acids long. CDR3: CASSGGWATEAFF. The CDR3 coding sequence is TGTGCCAGCAGTGGTGGTTGGGCCACTGAAGCTTTCTTT. Together with reference TRBV25-1 and TRBJ1-1, the CDR3 gives the full variable domain: EADIYQTPRYLVIGTGKKITLECSQTMGHDKMYWYQQDPGMELHLIHYSYGVNSTEKGDLSSESTVSRIRTEHFPLTLESARPSHTSQYLCASSGGWATEAFFGQGTRLTVV.

The CDR3 DNA is TGTGCCAGCAGTACACAGGGATCAAATCAGCCCCAGCATTTT. Translation gives CASSTQGSNQPQHF. This sequence joins TRBV25-1 and TRBJ1-5; perhaps TRBD1 as D (6 bases). The CDR3 has 14 amino acids. Trimming took 5 bases from V and 4 from J, leaving 12 bases between them. CDR1 is MGHDK, CDR2 SYGVNS, per germline. The full variable domain, in which reference TRBV25-1 and TRBJ1-5 provide the parts outside the CDR3, is EADIYQTPRYLVIGTGKKITLECSQTMGHDKMYWYQQDPGMELHLIHYSYGVNSTEKGDLSSESTVSRIRTEHFPLTLESARPSHTSQYLCASSTQGSNQPQHFGDGTRLSIL.

This rearrangement joins TRBV20-1 to TRBJ2-7; weak D call: TRBD1 (6 bases). V dropped 5 bases and J dropped 12 bases, with 17 bases sitting between them. Germline CDR1 DFQATT, CDR2 SNEGSKA (reference sequence). The CDR3 is made up of 11 amino acids. The CDR3 coding sequence is TGCAGTGCTTCCGACAGGTCGAACCCGTACTTC. As protein: CSASDRSNPYF.

The chain couples TRBV18 to TRBJ2-1; 9 nucleotides align to TRBD1. CDR1 and CDR2 (germline): KGHSH, LQKENI. The CDR3 sequence is 12 residues long. The V segment lost 8 bases and the J segment 9 bases; nucleotides outside the gene matches: 5. The CDR3 DNA reads TGTGCCAGCACGGGACAGGGAACTGAGCAGTTCTTC. Its protein product is CASTGQGTEQFF.

The CDR3 sequence: CASSPPRGRSSYTQYF. CDR3 sequence (DNA): TGTGCCAGCAGTCCCCCCAGGGGTAGATCCTCATATACGCAGTATTTT. The rearrangement joins TRBV27 to TRBJ2-3, with a weak D call TRBD1 (6 bases). The V gene lost 5 bases and the J gene lost 7 bases, with 22 bases spanning the gap. The CDR3 sequence is 16 residues long. In germline, CDR1 is MNHEY, CDR2 SMNVEV (reference sequence).

The rearrangement links TRBV9 to TRBJ1-6, with 11 bases aligning to TRBD1. The germline CDR1 and CDR2 sequences are SGDLS and YYNGEE. Germline trimming cut 0 bases from V and 4 bases from J; bases unmatched to any gene: 15. The CDR3 is 21 residues long. CDR3 sequence reads: CASSVERTGQGARPYNSPLHF. CDR3 nucleotide sequence: TGTGCCAGCAGCGTAGAAAGGACAGGACAGGGGGCGCGTCCATATAATTCACCCCTCCACTTT.

This clone is a singleton in its sample. The chain has TRBV6-5 and TRBJ2-3; 7 bases are shared with TRBD1. The ends lost 6 bases at V and 3 bases at J; junction bases unmatched: 3. The CDR3 covers 13 residues. The germline V gene encodes CDR1 MNHEY and CDR2 SVGAGI. CDR3 sequence: CASSSDRTDTQYF. CDR3 nucleotides: TGTGCCAGCAGCTCGGACAGGACAGATACGCAGTATTTT.

This clone was detected only once. The CDR3 loop reads CASSAVLAGDSGIGELFF. The CDR3 DNA sequence: TGCGCCAGCAGTGCAGTGTTAGCGGGAGATTCAGGAATCGGGGAGCTGTTTTTT. The chain joins TRBV10-2 to TRBJ2-2; TRBD2 matches 9 bases. The CDR3 has 18 amino acids. With 4 bases clipped from V and 7 bases from J, the junction kept 16 bases outside the gene matches. CDR1 WSHSY and CDR2 SAAADI come from the germline V gene.

This chain uses TRBV29-1 with TRBJ2-5; 8 nucleotides match TRBD1. Germline assignment: CDR1 SQVTM and CDR2 ANQGSEA. The CDR3 spans 16 residues. V lost 0 bases, J lost 7 bases, and 13 bases stayed unmatched. CDR3 DNA: TGCAGCGTTGAAGAGACCCGGACAGGGAGTGGGGGGACCCAGTACTTC. Translated, it gives CSVEETRTGSGGTQYF.

Details on this clone: Germline and junction disagree at one end, which may indicate a read error. The gene calls are TRBV7-9 and TRBJ2-3; 14 nucleotides match TRBD2. From germline, CDR1 is SEHNR and CDR2 FQNEAQ (reference sequence). The CDR3 is 15 amino acids. CDR3 protein: CASSPRTSGGILPHF. As DNA, the CDR3 is TGTGCCAGCAGCCCACGGACTAGCGGGGGGATCCTCCCCCATTTT.

The chain carries TRBV6-5 and TRBJ1-2; D ambiguous. From germline, CDR1 is MNHEY and CDR2 SVGAGI. The CDR3 spans 13 residues. With 5 bases removed from V and 2 bases from J, the gap between germline ends came to 9 bases. CDR3 in amino acids: CASSTPGNYGYTF. DNA for the CDR3: TGTGCCAGCAGTACCCCGGGGAACTATGGCTACACCTTC.

The chain carries TRBV30 and TRBJ2-1; D is perhaps TRBD2 (6 bases). The germline CDR1 and CDR2 sequences are GTSNPN and SVGIG (reference sequence). This CDR3 has 15 residues. Deletions cut 3 bases from V and 2 bases from J, with 14 bases between. DNA of the CDR3: TGTGCCTGGAGGCGGGGTGGGAGAGCCTACAATGAGCAGTTCTTC. This codes for CAWRRGGRAYNEQFF.

V usage is TRBV14 and J usage is TRBJ2-7, with a possible D match to TRBD1 (5 bases). Trimming left V 1 base short and J 4 bases short, with 8 bases between. The germline gives CDR1 SGHDN, CDR2 FVKESK. The CDR3 contains 13 residues. For the CDR3, the DNA is TGTGCCAGCAGCCAAGTAGCAGGGTACGAGCAGTACTTC. This sequence encodes CASSQVAGYEQYF.

This chain links TRBV27 with TRBJ2-3; no clear D gene. The V end lost 10 bases, the J end lost 2 bases, and 13 bases lay between the germline ends. The CDR3 has 13 amino acids. Germline loops: CDR1 MNHEY, CDR2 SMNVEV (reference sequence). This CDR3 is CATSLSFTDTQYF. The CDR3 bases are TGTGCCACCTCTCTTTCCTTCACAGATACGCAGTATTTT.

V gene TRBV9 combines with J gene TRBJ2-1; possibly TRBD1 for D (6 bases). The CDR3 runs 14 residues. Trimming stripped 2 bases from V and 8 bases from J, with 14 bases between. The germline V gene has CDR1 SGDLS and CDR2 YYNGEE. The CDR3 protein is CASSVGGLMYEQFF. The CDR3 coding sequence is TGTGCCAGCAGCGTTGGGGGCTTGATGTATGAGCAGTTCTTC.

The rearrangement links TRBV7-2 to TRBJ2-6; TRBD2 aligns across 13 bases. V lost 5 bases to trimming and J lost 0 bases; unmatched junction nucleotides: 4. Germline assignment: CDR1 SGHTA and CDR2 FQGNSA. CDR3 size: 18 residues. The CDR3 DNA sequence: TGTGCCAGCAGCCAGGGACTAGCGGGAATCTCTGGGGCCAACGTCCTGACTTTC. It translates to CASSQGLAGISGANVLTF.

This clone was seen once. At the DNA level, this CDR3 is encoded by other sequences in the same sample as well. The chain couples TRBV7-2 to TRBJ2-3; the match to TRBD2 covers 7 bases. The CDR3 runs to 15 residues. V shed 4 bases and J 0 bases; nucleotides not matched to a gene: 4. Germline assignment: CDR1 SGHTA and CDR2 FQGNSA. The CDR3 DNA reads as TGTGCCAGCAGCTCACCTAGCGGTAGCACAGATACGCAGTATTTT. This gives the protein CASSSPSGSTDTQYF.

The genes are TRBV9 and TRBJ1-2, with 8 bases matching TRBD1. Trimming took 3 bases from V and 4 from J; bases not matched to a gene: 5. The V gene's germline CDR1 is SGDLS and CDR2 YYNGEE. The CDR3 has 14 residues. The CDR3 region has the DNA TGTGCCAGCAGCGAAAGACAGGGGATCTATGGCTACACCTTC. It yields the protein CASSERQGIYGYTF. Full variable domain (remainder filled in from reference TRBV9 and TRBJ1-2): DSGVTQTPKHLITATGQRVTLRCSPRSGDLSVYWYQQSLDQGLQFLIQYYNGEERAKGNILERFSAQQFPDLHSELNLSSLELGDSALYFCASSERQGIYGYTFGSGTRLTVV.

Only a few counts were recorded for this clone. CDR3 DNA: TGTGCCAGCAGCGTAGCTTCGACTGGCTCTGGAAACACCATATATTTT. Protein sequence: CASSVASTGSGNTIYF. This chain connects TRBV9 to TRBJ1-3; D not certain. The germline V gene has CDR1 SGDLS and CDR2 YYNGEE. V was clipped by 0 bases and J by 0 bases, with 10 bases between them. The CDR3 length is 16 residues.